The clone carrying this T cell receptor beta chain was recorded many times. This sample was included in a study of T cell repertoires in cytomegalovirus infection. In TCRdb, the reads were re-called with MiXCR into one record per CDR3 protein. The sample contains tens of thousands of distinct CDR3 sequences, 4% of which appear only once. The clonotype originates from a human donor in good health (CMV status not recorded). Some clones in this sample may be carry-over from other donors' samples. Sequenced material: PBMCs.

CDR3 in amino acids: CASSITGSANTGELFF. In DNA, the CDR3 is TGTGCCAGTAGTATTACGGGGAGCGCGAACACCGGGGAGCTGTTTTTT. The J gene is TRBJ2-2, the V gene TRBV19; a weak D match, TRBD2 (5 bases). The CDR3 totals 16 residues. Trimming stripped 3 bases from V and 0 bases from J, with 11 bases between. Germline-derived CDR1 and CDR2 are LNHDA and SQIVND (reference sequence).